This entry concerns a single TCR beta chain. Its antigen is undetermined. This sample was taken from a study of regulatory T cells in long-lasting Graves disease. Overall study findings and caveats: Newly diagnosed patients shared more than 750 public clonotypes; persistent patients shared 2,500 to 3,000. TCR diversity was lower in persistent Graves' patients (versus newly diagnosed ones).

iRepertoire HTBI primers and Arm-PCR of CDR3 regions built TCR beta libraries. A single record per CDR3 protein comes from TCRdb applying MiXCR to the multiplex PCR reads. This table holds some 490,000 distinct CDR3 sequences, around 12% found once. Time point reported: newly diagnosed GD, antithyroid drugs for less than 3 months. Extracted PBMC RNA gave rise to the TCR library. This CDR3 region has 13 residues. Germline V gene sequence: CDR1 SGHRS, CDR2 YFSETQ. The V gene lost 0 bases and the J gene lost 4 bases, with 5 bases spanning the gap. The sample also formed part of further work on T cells in Graves' hyperthyroidism and ophthalmopathy.

The rearrangement links TRBV5-1 to TRBJ2-1, with unresolved D. The receptor was isolated from a woman aged 25 to 39 with Graves disease. Sequenced material: peripheral blood mononuclear cells (PBMCs), taken at new diagnosis, from a patient treated with antithyroid drugs. CDR3: CASSLETYNEQFF. CDR3 coding DNA: TGCGCCAGCAGCTTGGAGACTTACAATGAGCAGTTCTTC.